The rows below give T cell receptor beta chains drawn from one sample of a study of blood T cell repertoires in COVID-19. Only in-frame clones appear in the TCRdb table, and some are missing; sequencing was by immunoSEQ multiplex PCR. The data show some 200,000 clones, 80% to 90% seen once. Sequencing was carried out using PBMCs or T cells enriched from blood (not recorded which). These TCRs come from a woman aged 18-29 years who had recovered from COVID-19. Both conserved end residues are part of each CDR3. A D gene is named only where the DNA matches it firmly. Only some rows state a clone size, as once, few, many or a class for expanded clones.

j_call d_call clone_size v_call cdr3_aa cdr3_nt
TRBJ1-2 TRBD1 - TRBV6-1 CASSEPDRVVGYTF TGTGCCAGCAGTGAACCCGACAGGGTTGTGGGCTACACCTTC
TRBJ2-1 - - TRBV12-3/TRBV12-4 CASRPRSYNEQFF TGTGCCAGCAGGCCGAGGTCCTACAATGAGCAGTTCTTC
TRBJ1-2 TRBD1 - TRBV13 CASSPGTELYGYTF TGTGCCAGCAGCCCAGGGACAGAACTTTATGGCTACACCTTC
TRBJ2-7 TRBD1 - TRBV10-3 CAISGRDRELEQYF TGTGCCATCAGTGGCCGGGACAGGGAGCTCGAGCAGTACTTC
TRBJ1-4 - - TRBV7-6 CASSLAGGTNEKLFF TGTGCCAGCAGCTTAGCCGGGGGTACTAATGAAAAACTGTTTTTT
TRBJ2-3 TRBD2 - TRBV12-5 CASGLVPGVSGGGTDTQYF TGTGCTAGTGGTTTGGTCCCAGGCGTGAGCGGGGGGGGGACAGATACGCAGTATTTT
TRBJ1-5 - few TRBV25-1 CASSEFEGGSGPQHF TGTGCCAGCAGTGAATTTGAAGGGGGTTCCGGGCCCCAGCATTTT
TRBJ1-1 - - TRBV5-5 CASSDPRGVLEAFF TGTGCCAGCAGCGACCCCAGGGGTGTCCTTGAAGCTTTCTTT
TRBJ2-7 - - TRBV7-2 CAIEQGYEQYF TGTGCCATCGAACAGGGCTACGAGCAGTACTTC
TRBJ1-3 - - TRBV6-5 CASRDPGLSGNTIYF TGTGCCAGCAGGGACCCGGGACTCTCTGGAAACACCATATATTTT
TRBJ1-5 - - TRBV28 CASTPQGQLNQPQHF TGTGCCAGCACCCCCCAGGGGCAACTCAATCAGCCCCAGCATTTT
TRBJ2-5 - - TRBV2 CASSLGRGRQETQYF TGTGCCAGCTCTCTGGGCAGGGGTAGGCAAGAGACCCAGTACTTC
TRBJ2-2 - many TRBV29-1 CSVGDRELFF TGCAGCGTCGGGGATAGGGAGCTGTTTTTT
TRBJ2-2 - - TRBV13 CASSGQIAGELFF TGTGCCAGCAGCGGACAGATCGCCGGGGAGCTGTTTTTT
TRBJ1-2 - - TRBV25-1 CASSELGSGEESGYTF TGTGCCAGCAGTGAATTGGGTAGCGGGGAGGAGAGCGGCTACACCTTC
TRBJ2-2 - - TRBV7-3 CASRADSVGRELFF TGTGCCAGCAGGGCCGACAGTGTCGGACGGGAGCTGTTTTTT
TRBJ1-5 TRBD1 once TRBV30 CAWSRGQGYQPQHF TGTGCCTGGAGTCGGGGACAGGGGTATCAGCCCCAGCATTTT
TRBJ1-6 - - TRBV9 CASSVTGENSPLHF TGTGCCAGCAGCGTGACAGGAGAGAATTCACCCCTCCACTTT
TRBJ2-7 - - TRBV7-2 CASSSTAISYEQYF TGTGCCAGCAGCTCCACAGCTATCAGCTACGAGCAGTACTTC
TRBJ1-5 - - TRBV2 CASSEVPGGSQPQHF TGTGCCAGCAGTGAAGTCCCTGGGGGGAGCCAGCCCCAGCATTTT
TRBJ1-5 - - TRBV3-1/TRBV3-2 CASSPGTKESSNQPQHF TGTGCCAGCAGCCCTGGGACAAAAGAAAGTAGCAATCAGCCCCAGCATTTT
TRBJ1-5 TRBD1 - TRBV27 CASSLSGQGSNQPQHF TGTGCCAGCAGTTTATCGGGACAGGGAAGCAATCAGCCCCAGCATTTT
TRBJ2-1 - - TRBV7-2 CASSLVAEKFF TGTGCCAGCAGCTTAGTGGCAGAAAAGTTCTTC
TRBJ1-5 - - TRBV7-2 CASSLVGGGNQPQHF TGTGCCAGCAGCTTAGTGGGGGGGGGCAATCAGCCCCAGCATTTT
TRBJ1-2 - once TRBV7-9 CASSSTGETNTF TGTGCCAGCAGCTCTACCGGGGAGACAAACACCTTC
TRBJ1-4 - - TRBV15 CATRKSGTNEKLFF TGTGCCACCAGGAAATCAGGGACTAATGAAAAACTGTTTTTT
TRBJ1-6 TRBD1 once TRBV28 CASSLGPGGNSPLHF TGTGCCAGCAGTTTGGGGCCAGGGGGTAATTCACCCCTCCACTTT
TRBJ1-2 - - TRBV28 CASSSYYGYTF TGTGCCAGCAGTAGCTACTATGGCTACACCTTC
TRBJ1-5 - - TRBV19 CASSIVGRVSQPQHF TGTGCCAGTAGTATAGTCGGCAGGGTAAGTCAGCCCCAGCATTTT
TRBJ2-7 TRBD1 - TRBV11-3 CASSMGQGYEQYF TGTGCCAGCAGCATGGGACAGGGTTACGAGCAGTACTTC
TRBJ2-7 TRBD2 - TRBV5-1 CASSFPGLVYYEQYF TGCGCCAGCAGCTTTCCGGGACTAGTATACTACGAGCAGTACTTC
TRBJ1-1 - - TRBV12-3/TRBV12-4 CASSRQGNTEAFF TGTGCCAGCAGCCGGCAGGGGAACACTGAAGCTTTCTTT
TRBJ2-7 - few TRBV10-3 CAIKSSYEQYF TGTGCCATCAAGAGCTCCTACGAGCAGTACTTC
TRBJ1-2 - once TRBV28 CASSSYYGYTF TGTGCCAGCAGTTCCTACTATGGCTACACCTTC
TRBJ1-6 - - TRBV5-6 CASSLDPAGNSPLHF TGTGCCAGCAGCTTGGACCCGGCGGGAAATTCACCCCTCCACTTT
TRBJ2-7 TRBD2 - TRBV7-2 CASSLVAGGTYEQYF TGTGCCAGCAGCTTAGTAGCGGGGGGCACCTACGAGCAGTACTTC
TRBJ2-5 - once TRBV11-2 CASSLRGQQTQYF TGTGCCAGCAGCTTAAGGGGTCAGCAGACCCAGTACTTC
TRBJ2-3 - - TRBV5-1 CASSLEGRDTQYF TGCGCCAGCAGCTTGGAGGGGCGAGATACGCAGTATTTT
TRBJ1-2 - - TRBV29-1 CSVGGFRYLGGYTF TGCAGCGTTGGCGGGTTTAGGTATCTCGGTGGCTACACCTTC
TRBJ1-1 TRBD1 - TRBV9 CASSKGTENTEAFF TGTGCCAGCAGCAAAGGGACAGAGAACACTGAAGCTTTCTTT
TRBJ2-5 TRBD2 few TRBV3-1/TRBV3-2 CASSQDTAGAAVETQYF TGTGCCAGCAGCCAAGATACAGCGGGGGCAGCTGTGGAGACCCAGTACTTC
TRBJ2-5 - once TRBV19 CASSRGLEETQYF TGTGCCAGTAGTAGAGGACTGGAAGAGACCCAGTACTTC
TRBJ2-5 TRBD1 - TRBV5-1 CASSLGTGGETQYF TGCGCCAGCAGCCTTGGGACAGGGGGAGAGACCCAGTACTTC
TRBJ2-1 - - TRBV14 CASSHTRQAGEQFF TGTGCCAGCAGCCACACCCGACAAGCCGGTGAGCAGTTCTTC
TRBJ2-7 - - TRBV5-1 CASSEGFLYEQYF TGCGCCAGCAGCGAGGGATTTCTCTACGAGCAGTACTTC
TRBJ1-5 - once TRBV6-2/TRBV6-3 CASRYGAGQPQHF TGTGCCAGCAGATACGGGGCAGGTCAGCCCCAGCATTTT
TRBJ2-7 TRBD1 - TRBV5-1 CASGTGGYEQYF TGCGCCAGCGGAACAGGGGGGTACGAGCAGTACTTC
TRBJ2-5 TRBD2 - TRBV20-1 CSASEAGGYQETQYF TGCAGTGCTAGTGAAGCGGGGGGTTACCAAGAGACCCAGTACTTC
TRBJ2-3 TRBD2 - TRBV3-1/TRBV3-2 CASSLLAGGQPDTQYF TGTGCCAGCAGCCTCCTGGCGGGGGGGCAGCCAGATACGCAGTATTTT
TRBJ1-2 - - TRBV6-5 CASSNPSGHRYGYTF TGTGCCAGCAGTAACCCCTCGGGACACCGCTATGGCTACACCTTC